This section outlines one TCR beta chain sequence together with its context. RNA was extracted and reverse transcribed into cDNA as the sequencing template. Data came from immunoSEQ multiplex PCR; TCRdb stores just in-frame clones and leaves some out. The sample yields 120,000 or so clones, approximately 59% seen once. These data originate in a study of CD8+ T cells in alopecia areata. Study overall: Disease severity was quantified as SALT score of affected scalp area.

Treatment meaning: oral pan-JAK inhibitor, 5-10 mg twice daily. Trimming at V came to 2 bases and at J to 2 bases, leaving 3 bases not matched to a gene. Germline assignment: CDR1 SGHVS and CDR2 FQNEAQ. This CDR3 spans 15 amino acids. The V gene is TRBV7-8, the J gene TRBJ2-3, with 8 bases matching TRBD1. The material sequenced was CD8+ T cells sorted from blood, taken at week 4, from a patient treated with tofacitinib. The sequence was obtained from a human donor with alopecia areata. The CDR3, as DNA: TGTGCCAGCAGCTTAAGGGGACAGGTCACAGATACGCAGTATTTT. It encodes CASSLRGQVTDTQYF. The whole variable domain, filled in from reference TRBV7-8 and TRBJ2-3, reads GAGVSQSPRYKVAKRGQDVALRCDPISGHVSLFWYQQALGQGPEFLTYFQNEAQLDKSGLPSDRFFAERPEGSVSTLKIQRTQQEDSAVYLCASSLRGQVTDTQYFGPGTRLTVL.